The 7 T cell receptor beta chains below all came from one sample that was sequenced in a study of T cell changes during pregnancy in multiple sclerosis. Sequencing was performed with immunoSEQ multiplex PCR; in TCRdb, only in-frame clones are kept and a portion is missing. The sample has some 49,000 clones; about 90% are singletons. This specimen was CD4+ T cells from peripheral blood mononuclear cells, taken in the second trimester of pregnancy. The source of these receptors is a female donor in good health, enrolled as a control in a pregnancy study.

The chain has TRBV4-2 and TRBJ2-7; D is unresolved. This CDR3 is 12 amino acids long. Looked up from germline, CDR1 is LGHNA and CDR2 is YNFKEQ. V dropped 0 bases and J dropped 5 bases, with 5 bases sitting between them. Here the CDR3 reads CASSQDTDEQYF. The DNA of the CDR3 is TGTGCCAGCAGCCAAGATACGGACGAGCAGTACTTC.

Regarding this clone: A read error may produce the germline difference seen at one junction end. The J gene is TRBJ1-2, the V gene TRBV7-8; D is undetermined. The CDR3 covers 17 residues. Germline V CDR1 and CDR2: SGHVS, FQNEAQ. The CDR3 region is CANSPSLFLALNYGYTF. DNA for the CDR3: TGTGCCAACAGCCCTAGTCTATTCCTGGCACTTAACTATGGCTACACCTTC. The complete variable domain, with remaining parts taken from reference TRBV7-8 and TRBJ1-2, reads GAGVSQSPRYKVAKRGQDVALRCDPISGHVSLFWYQQALGQGPEFLTYFQNEAQLDKSGLPSDRFFAERPEGSVSTLKIQRTQQEDSAVYLCANSPSLFLALNYGYTFGSGTRLTVV.

The chain joins TRBV7-8 to TRBJ1-5; 10 bases align to TRBD1. This CDR3 has 17 residues. V trimming: 1 base; J trimming: 4 bases; junction bases outside the gene matches: 7. Germline CDR1 SGHVS, CDR2 FQNEAQ. CDR3: CASSLGQGAARNQPQHF. Written as DNA, the CDR3 is TGTGCCAGCAGCTTAGGACAGGGGGCAGCTAGGAATCAGCCCCAGCATTTT.

The rearrangement joins TRBV5-1 to TRBJ1-4; D gene uncertain. The CDR3 extends over 16 amino acids. Trimming cost V 0 bases and J 9 bases, with 18 bases left between them. Germline CDR1 is SGHRS and CDR2 is YFSETQ. The DNA for the CDR3 is TGCGCCAGCAGCTTGGGCTCGAGCCAGAGGAGTAAAAAACTGTTTTTT. It is translated as CASSLGSSQRSKKLFF.

The gene calls are TRBV5-1 and TRBJ2-1; 7 nucleotides match TRBD2. Trimming at V came to 0 bases and at J to 8 bases, leaving 5 bases not matched to a gene. CDR1 is SGHRS, CDR2 YFSETQ, per germline. The CDR3 totals 14 residues. The CDR3 nucleotides are TGCGCCAGCAGCTTGGGCGGGGGTAAAGATGAGCAGTTCTTC. This translates into CASSLGGGKDEQFF.

V usage is TRBV27 and J usage is TRBJ2-5; the match to TRBD2 covers 11 bases. The CDR3 extends over 14 amino acids. With V trimmed by 6 bases and J by 4 bases, 4 bases remained unmatched. The germline V gene encodes CDR1 MNHEY and CDR2 SMNVEV (reference sequence). CDR3 loop: CASRGLAGGETQYF. The DNA for the CDR3 is TGTGCCAGCAGAGGCCTAGCGGGGGGAGAGACCCAGTACTTC.

The chain has TRBV5-4 and TRBJ2-5; 15 nucleotides agree with TRBD2. In germline, CDR1 is SGHNT, CDR2 YYREEE (reference sequence). After removal of 4 bases from V and 4 bases from J, the junction contained 5 bases not matched to a gene. The CDR3 sequence is 16 residues long. The CDR3 DNA follows: TGTGCCAGCAGCCCAAGGACTAGCGGGGGGGGAGAGACCCAGTACTTC. Translated, it gives CASSPRTSGGGETQYF. The whole variable domain, remainder taken from reference TRBV5-4 and TRBJ2-5, is ETGVTQSPTHLIKTRGQQVTLRCSSQSGHNTVSWYQQALGQGPQFIFQYYREEENGRGNFPPRFSGLQFPNYSSELNVNALELDDSALYLCASSPRTSGGGETQYFGPGTRLLVL.